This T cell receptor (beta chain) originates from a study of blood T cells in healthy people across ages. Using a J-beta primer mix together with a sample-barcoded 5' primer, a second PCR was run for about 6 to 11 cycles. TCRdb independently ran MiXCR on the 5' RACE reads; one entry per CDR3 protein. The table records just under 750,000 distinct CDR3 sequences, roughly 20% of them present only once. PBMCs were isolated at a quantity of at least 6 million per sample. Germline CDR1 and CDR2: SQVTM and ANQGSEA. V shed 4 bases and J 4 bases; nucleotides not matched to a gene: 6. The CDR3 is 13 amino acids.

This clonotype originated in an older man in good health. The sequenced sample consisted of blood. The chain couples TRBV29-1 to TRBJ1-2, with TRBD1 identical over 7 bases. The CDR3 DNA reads TGCAGCGTTGCTACAGGGGAGGGCTATGGCTACACCTTC. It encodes CSVATGEGYGYTF.